Listed below are T cell receptor beta chains from one sample, sequenced in a study of PD-L1 blockade in urothelial cancer. Method: immunoSEQ multiplex PCR; TCRdb's copy keeps in-frame clones and lacks some. Of approximately 44,000 clones listed, 75% to 95% are singletons. The specimen was PBMCs, collected around atezolizumab (anti-PD-L1) treatment. These receptors came from a man in his sixties or seventies with urothelial cancer. Each CDR3 is given with its conserved first and last residue. D genes are given only for firm matches. The listing skips clone size in some rows; elsewhere it reads once, few, many or a size class.

TRBV9	.	15	.	TRBJ1-1	CASSPASTGNTEAFF	TGTGCCAGCAGCCCCGCCTCGACAGGGAACACTGAAGCTTTCTTT
TRBV4-2	TRBD2	17	.	TRBJ2-1	CASSQVGGGRGYNEQFF	TGTGCCAGCAGCCAAGTAGGCGGCGGGAGAGGTTACAATGAGCAGTTCTTC
TRBV28	.	13	.	TRBJ2-7	CASRQGGSYEQYF	TGTGCCAGCAGGCAGGGGGGTTCCTACGAGCAGTACTTC
TRBV6-1	TRBD1	15	.	TRBJ1-4	CASIPGGASTEKLFF	TGTGCCAGCATTCCAGGGGGCGCGTCTACGGAAAAACTGTTTTTT
TRBV5-1	TRBD1	14	.	TRBJ2-5	CASSHGQGQETQYF	TGCGCCAGCAGCCATGGACAGGGTCAAGAGACCCAGTACTTC
TRBV6-5	.	15	.	TRBJ2-4	CASSYSSPTGNIQYF	TGTGCCAGCAGTTACTCGAGCCCCACCGGGAACATTCAGTACTTC
TRBV7-8	TRBD2	16	.	TRBJ2-1	CASTPNHGGSYNEQFF	TGTGCCAGCACCCCTAATCACGGCGGGAGTTACAATGAGCAGTTCTTC
TRBV5-1	.	14	once	TRBJ2-1	CASSFLGQGDEQFF	TGCGCCAGCAGCTTCCTAGGACAAGGCGATGAGCAGTTCTTC
TRBV10-3	.	12	.	TRBJ2-7	CATRQDTYEQYF	TGTGCCACCAGACAGGACACCTACGAGCAGTACTTC
TRBV30	.	13	.	TRBJ2-5	CAWGRTSQETQYF	TGTGCCTGGGGAAGGACAAGTCAAGAGACCCAGTACTTC
TRBV5-4	TRBD1	16	once	TRBJ2-5	CASSLAGDRSGETQYF	TGTGCCAGCAGCTTGGCTGGGGACAGGTCGGGAGAGACCCAGTACTTC
TRBV7-2	.	15	.	TRBJ1-3	CASSLDLGPGNTIYF	TGTGCCAGCAGCTTAGATCTGGGGCCTGGAAACACCATATATTTT
TRBV21-1	.	11	.	TRBJ1-2	CASSESYGYTF	TGTGCCAGCAGCGAGAGCTATGGCTACACCTTC
TRBV11-2	TRBD2	15	.	TRBJ2-1	CASSLVGTTFNEQFF	TGTGCCAGCAGCTTAGTCGGGACTACGTTCAATGAGCAGTTCTTC
TRBV9	.	15	.	TRBJ2-7	CASSPQGWGLGEQYF	TGTGCCAGCAGCCCCCAGGGATGGGGTTTGGGGGAGCAGTACTTC
TRBV2	.	14	.	TRBJ2-1	CASRAVVAPNEQFF	TGTGCCAGCAGAGCAGTAGTAGCCCCCAATGAGCAGTTCTTC
TRBV6-1	TRBD2	15	.	TRBJ2-7	CASSESGGPSYEQYF	TGTGCCAGCAGTGAAAGCGGGGGACCCAGCTACGAGCAGTACTTC
TRBV27	.	13	medium-sized	TRBJ1-2	CASSSEGNYGYTF	TGTGCCAGCAGTTCGGAGGGGAACTATGGCTACACCTTC
TRBV19	.	14	.	TRBJ2-3	CASRRRDSTDTQYF	TGTGCCAGTAGAAGGCGGGATAGCACAGATACGCAGTATTTT
TRBV27	.	15	.	TRBJ2-7	CASSSFSGSPYEQYF	TGTGCCAGCAGTTCTTTTAGCGGATCTCCCTACGAGCAGTACTTC
TRBV6-1	.	13	.	TRBJ1-3	CASSGVSGNTIYF	TGTGCCAGCAGCGGGGTCTCTGGAAACACCATATATTTT
TRBV7-9	.	13	.	TRBJ2-3	CASSLVAGATQYF	TGTGCCAGCAGCTTAGTAGCAGGGGCTACGCAGTATTTT
TRBV2	TRBD2	14	.	TRBJ2-1	CASSLTSGYNEQFF	TGTGCCAGCAGTCTTACTAGCGGCTACAATGAGCAGTTCTTC
TRBV10-3	.	11	.	TRBJ2-1	CAIMIDYEQFF	TGTGCCATCATGATCGACTATGAGCAGTTCTTC
TRBV18	TRBD2	16	.	TRBJ2-1	CASSPTLAGNEYEQFF	TGTGCCAGCTCACCGACACTAGCGGGTAACGAATATGAGCAGTTCTTC
TRBV6-5	.	16	once	TRBJ2-1	CASSSIGHFPYNEQFF	TGTGCCAGCAGTTCAATCGGACACTTTCCCTACAATGAGCAGTTCTTC
TRBV28	.	17	.	TRBJ2-7	CASSTLQGPGIRNEQYF	TGTGCCAGCAGTACACTACAAGGCCCGGGGATTCGGAACGAGCAGTACTTC
TRBV6-5	.	14	.	TRBJ2-7	CASRLARTSYEQYF	TGTGCCAGCAGACTCGCTCGGACATCCTACGAGCAGTACTTC
TRBV15	.	15	.	TRBJ2-7	CATSRDAGNAYEQYF	TGTGCCACCAGCAGAGATGCAGGGAACGCCTACGAGCAGTACTTC
TRBV6-5	TRBD1	15	once	TRBJ1-2	CASSYSTGYFYGYTF	TGTGCCAGCAGTTACTCGACAGGGTATTTCTATGGCTACACCTTC
TRBV28	.	18	.	TRBJ2-3	CASSFVRGNELSTDTQYF	TGTGCCAGCAGTTTCGTCCGAGGGAACGAGCTCAGTACAGATACGCAGTATTTT